This T cell receptor beta chain came from a study of blood T cell repertoires in COVID-19. Study context: COVID-19 samples collected from the United States, Italy and Spain covered acute and convalescent phases.

This CDR3 has 17 amino acids. Germline CDR1 SGHDT, CDR2 YYEEEE. Unmatched junction bases numbered 11, after V lost 0 bases and J lost 10 bases. Per the original methods: Cell counts per sample came from amplifying reference gene primers. Profiling relied on immunoSEQ multiplex PCR, and the TCRdb table lists in-frame clones only, not all of them. That table is the source of V, J and clone size, and D and trimming were worked out from the DNA. The table lists around 150,000 clones, approximately 95% of them singletons. Sequenced sample: peripheral blood. The chain uses TRBV5-6 and TRBJ2-1; TRBD1 matches at 12 bases. This TCR was sampled from a woman aged 55-75 years with COVID-19, enrolled during active disease. In nucleotides, the CDR3 is TGTGCCAGCAGCTTGGTATCATGGGGACAGGGGGCGCAGGAGCAGTTCTTC. Residues: CASSLVSWGQGAQEQFF.